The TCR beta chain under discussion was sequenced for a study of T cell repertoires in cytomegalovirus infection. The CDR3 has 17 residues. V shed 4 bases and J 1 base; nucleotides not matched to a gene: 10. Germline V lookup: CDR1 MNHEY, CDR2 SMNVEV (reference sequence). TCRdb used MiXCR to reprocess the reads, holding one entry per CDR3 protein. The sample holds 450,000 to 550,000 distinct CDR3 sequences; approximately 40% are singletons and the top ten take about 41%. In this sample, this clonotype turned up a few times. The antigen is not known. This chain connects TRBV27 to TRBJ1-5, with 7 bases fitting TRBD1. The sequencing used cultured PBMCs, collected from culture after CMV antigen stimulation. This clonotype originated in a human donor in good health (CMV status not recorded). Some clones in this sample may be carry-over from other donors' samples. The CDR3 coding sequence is TGTGCCAGCAGTTCGAGACCCCCGACAGGGAGCAATCAGCCCCAGCATTTT. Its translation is CASSSRPPTGSNQPQHF.